A single sample is the source of the 20 T cell receptor beta chains below, sequenced in a study of blood T cell repertoires in COVID-19. Repertoires were generated with immunoSEQ multiplex PCR, while TCRdb's copy carries only in-frame clones and drops some. The sample includes fewer than 150,000 clones, 70% to 85% seen only once; the top ten take 1.5% to 2%. Sequencing used PBMCs or T cells enriched from blood (not recorded which). The receptors originated from a young woman who had been exposed to COVID-19.

V is TRBV4-1 and J is TRBJ1-2; D gene uncertain. Per germline, CDR1 MGHRA and CDR2 YSYEKL. Deletions cut 1 base from V and 2 bases from J, with 8 bases between. The CDR3 has 14 residues. CDR3 loop: CASSQVATNYGYTF. CDR3 DNA: TGCGCCAGCAGCCAAGTAGCAACGAACTATGGCTACACCTTC.

The V and J genes are TRBV27 and TRBJ2-1; 9 nucleotides agree with TRBD1. This CDR3 is 14 amino acids long. Trimming took 5 bases from V and 7 from J; bases not matched to a gene: 6. Looked up from germline, CDR1 is MNHEY and CDR2 is SMNVEV (reference sequence). This CDR3 reads CASSTDRGGNEQFF. The CDR3 coding sequence is TGTGCCAGCAGTACCGACAGGGGGGGGAATGAGCAGTTCTTC.

This chain joins TRBV4-2 and TRBJ2-3; D possibly corresponds to TRBD1 (6 bases). Trimming took off 0 bases at V and 3 bases at J, with 13 bases between the two ends. Germline V gives CDR1 LGHNA, CDR2 YNFKEQ. The CDR3 covers 16 residues. CDR3 in DNA: TGTGCCAGCAGCCAAGATCTCCAGGGGTGGACAGATACGCAGTATTTT. Translation gives CASSQDLQGWTDTQYF.

This clone was counted between two and nine times. This sequence joins TRBV21-1 and TRBJ1-5; no DNA check was done on the table's D call, TRBD1. TRBV21-1 is recorded as a pseudogene. The CDR3 runs 16 residues. CDR3 sequence: CANHWTDPHSNQPQHF. The CDR3 DNA reads as TGTGCCAATCATTGGACAGATCCCCATAGCAATCAGCCCCAGCATTTT.

The chain couples TRBV5-6 to TRBJ1-1, with D perhaps TRBD1 (6 bases). Germline lookup yields CDR1 SGHDT and CDR2 YYEEEE. V dropped 2 bases and J dropped 1 base, with 15 bases sitting between them. The CDR3 sequence is 16 residues long. CDR3 in amino acids: CASSFLTTGSNTEAFF. The CDR3 DNA follows: TGTGCCAGCAGCTTTTTAACGACAGGATCGAACACTGAAGCTTTCTTT. The full variable domain, rest sourced from reference TRBV5-6 and TRBJ1-1, is DAGVTQSPTHLIKTRGQQVTLRCSPKSGHDTVSWYQQALGQGPQFIFQYYEEEERQRGNFPDRFSGHQFPNYSSELNVNALLLGDSALYLCASSFLTTGSNTEAFFGQGTRLTVV.

The rearrangement joins TRBV5-1 to TRBJ1-2, with D unresolved. V dropped 0 bases and J dropped 4 bases, with 13 bases sitting between them. Germline CDR1 reads SGHRS; CDR2 reads YFSETQ. The CDR3 length is 15 residues. CDR3 in amino acids: CASSLASAATYGYTF. CDR3 sequence (DNA): TGCGCCAGCAGCTTGGCTAGCGCGGCTACCTATGGCTACACCTTC.

This clone was seen only once. The CDR3 sequence is CAWGGTGHYEQYF. The CDR3 bases are TGTGCCTGGGGGGGGACAGGGCATTACGAGCAGTACTTC. The J gene is TRBJ2-7, the V gene TRBV30; 9 positions match TRBD1. Losses at the gene ends were 5 bases for V and 4 bases for J; bases not matched to a gene: 6. Germline V gene sequence: CDR1 GTSNPN, CDR2 SVGIG (reference sequence). This CDR3 has 13 amino acids.

This chain connects TRBV2 to TRBJ1-5; tentative D call: TRBD1 (5 bases). The CDR3 has 15 residues. Germline V gene sequence: CDR1 SNHLY, CDR2 FYNNEI. V was shortened by 1 base and J by 7 bases, with 14 bases between the two germline ends. The CDR3 sequence is CASSEEGAGGQPQHF. DNA of the CDR3: TGTGCCAGCAGTGAAGAAGGAGCTGGGGGGCAGCCCCAGCATTTT.

The chain is built from TRBV6-4 and TRBJ2-3; D is unresolved. The V and J ends lost 4 bases and 1 base respectively, with 12 bases between them. CDR3 length: 15 residues. Per germline, CDR1 MRHNA and CDR2 SNTAGT. The CDR3 spells CASSVRGEGTDTQYF. The CDR3, as DNA: TGTGCCAGCAGTGTACGAGGAGAGGGCACAGATACGCAGTATTTT.

This clone came up a few times. This rearrangement joins TRBV2 to TRBJ1-4; 11 bases align to TRBD1. The CDR3 is 14 residues long. The germline V gene has CDR1 SNHLY and CDR2 FYNNEI. Trimming at V came to 7 bases and at J to 10 bases, leaving 8 bases not matched to a gene. DNA for the CDR3: TGTGCCAGCACGAGGGACAGGGGGGACGGAAAACTGTTTTTT. It encodes CASTRDRGDGKLFF.

This clone appeared once. V is TRBV5-1 and J is TRBJ2-7; 9 bases fit TRBD1. CDR1 SGHRS and CDR2 YFSETQ come from the germline V gene. This CDR3 comprises 16 residues. After removal of 0 bases from V and 2 bases from J, the junction contained 6 bases not matched to a gene. CDR3 loop: CASSLAPGQGAYEQYF. The CDR3 DNA sequence: TGCGCCAGCAGCTTGGCCCCGGGACAGGGAGCCTACGAGCAGTACTTC.

The chain couples TRBV7-2 to TRBJ2-3; 7 nucleotides agree with TRBD1. Germline assignment: CDR1 SGHTA and CDR2 FQGNSA. Unmatched junction bases numbered 7, after V lost 3 bases and J lost 4 bases. There are 15 residues in the CDR3. The CDR3 sequence is CASSFWAGGSDTQYF. The CDR3 DNA follows: TGTGCCAGCAGCTTCTGGGCAGGGGGATCAGATACGCAGTATTTT.

V usage is TRBV12-3 or TRBV12-4 and J usage is TRBJ1-3; TRBD1 agrees at 7 bases. J lost 8 bases, V lost 6 bases, and 7 bases had no gene match. The CDR3 has 13 residues. The CDR3, as DNA: TGTGCCAGCAGGGAGACAGGGTTCCACACCATATATTTT. Its protein product is CASRETGFHTIYF.

The chain links TRBV10-2 to TRBJ1-1; tentative D call: TRBD1 (5 bases). This CDR3 region has 14 residues. Germline lookup yields CDR1 WSHSY and CDR2 SAAADI. The V and J ends lost 8 bases and 2 bases respectively, with 15 bases between them. This CDR3 reads CASQVGGGNTEAFF. For the CDR3, the DNA is TGCGCCAGCCAAGTCGGGGGGGGAAACACTGAAGCTTTCTTT.

This clone was observed a handful of times. The chain combines TRBV5-1 with TRBJ2-7; D possibly corresponds to TRBD1 (5 bases). Germline assignment: CDR1 SGHRS and CDR2 YFSETQ. V was trimmed by 1 base and J by 0 bases, leaving 20 bases between them. The CDR3 has 18 residues. The CDR3 DNA sequence: TGCGCCAGCAGCTTGAGGGATCCGGTTGGCAGGGACTCCTACGAGCAGTACTTC. As protein: CASSLRDPVGRDSYEQYF.

This chain links TRBV9 with TRBJ2-2; 8 bases map to TRBD2. The CDR3 spans 19 residues. Germline CDR1 and CDR2: SGDLS and YYNGEE. V shed 0 bases and J 2 bases; nucleotides not matched to a gene: 12. Here the CDR3 reads CASSVGGQRETLNTGELFF. In DNA, the CDR3 is TGTGCCAGCAGCGTAGGAGGGCAGCGGGAGACTTTAAACACCGGGGAGCTGTTTTTT.

This clone was seen only once. CDR3 sequence: CASSPGAQETQYF. In DNA, the CDR3 is TGTGCCAGTTCCCCAGGGGCCCAAGAGACCCAGTACTTC. The genes are TRBV19 and TRBJ2-5; D possibly corresponds to TRBD1 (6 bases). V lost 8 bases, J lost 1 base, and 11 bases lay in between. The CDR3 runs 13 residues. In germline, CDR1 is LNHDA, CDR2 SQIVND (reference sequence).

The rearrangement links TRBV7-9 to TRBJ1-5, with a possible D match to TRBD1 (6 bases). This CDR3 has 14 amino acids. Germline V gene data show CDR1 as SEHNR and CDR2 as FQNEAQ (reference sequence). Trimming cost V 3 bases and J 5 bases, with 11 bases left between them. This chain's CDR3 is CASSLAGQYQPQHF. CDR3 bases: TGTGCCAGCAGCTTGGCAGGACAGTATCAGCCCCAGCATTTT.

The J gene is TRBJ2-3, the V gene TRBV7-7, with D possibly TRBD1 on 5 matching bases. Germline CDR1 is SSHAT and CDR2 is FNYEAQ (reference sequence). V lost 6 bases and J 3 bases, leaving 16 bases between the germline ends. The CDR3 is 15 amino acids. Here the CDR3 DNA reads TGTGCCAGCAGTCTAACGAACAGGCTGACAGATACGCAGTATTTT. It is translated as CASSLTNRLTDTQYF. The full variable domain, with the rest looked up from reference TRBV7-7 and TRBJ2-3, is GAGVSQSPRYKVTKRGQDVTLRCDPISSHATLYWYQQALGQGPEFLTYFNYEAQPDKSGLPSDRFSAERPEGSISTLTIQRTEQRDSAMYRCASSLTNRLTDTQYFGPGTRLTVL.

A word on this clone: This may be a read error: a much more frequent sequence differs by one nucleotide. CDR3 DNA: TGTGCCAGCAGTGAACAGGGGAACACTGAAGCTTTCTTT. It yields the protein CASSEQGNTEAFF. The chain recombines TRBV12-3 or TRBV12-4 with TRBJ1-1; D might be TRBD1 (6 bases). The CDR3 spans 13 residues. Between the trimmed V and J ends, which lost 5 bases and 1 base, there was a span of 8 bases.